Below, one T cell receptor (beta chain) is given with its context. Its specificity is unknown. V lost 2 bases and J 6 bases, leaving 17 bases between the germline ends. The CDR3 extends over 16 amino acids. Per the germline V gene, CDR1 is MDHEN and CDR2 is SYDVKM. This specimen belongs to a study of OX40 agonist ivuxolimab in advanced cancers. At the level of the study: In this cohort, patients received ivuxolimab, an agonistic anti-OX40 (CD134) antibody. Ivuxolimab doses were 0.01, 0.1, 0.3, 1.5, 3 or 10 mg/kg every 2 weeks. Subjects had a mean age of roughly 60 years, with a range of roughly 20 to 80; almost 85% were male.

This table comes from immunoSEQ multiplex PCR, and its TCRdb copy is limited to in-frame clones, with some not included. The sample records 75,000 to 100,000 clones, roughly 90% being singletons. Whole-study findings and limits: No antigen was identified for the clonally expanded peripheral T cells.

Material: CD4+ or CD8+ T cells sorted from blood, obtained in a trial of the OX40 agonist ivuxolimab. The sequence came from an adult with an advanced solid tumor such as melanoma, head and neck, liver or kidney cancer. The V call is TRBV28, the J call TRBJ2-4; D is perhaps TRBD2 (6 bases). For the CDR3, the DNA is TGTGCCAGCAGTTTAGAGCGTGGTACTAGCAGAAACATTCAGTACTTC. This translates into CASSLERGTSRNIQYF. Complete variable domain (other parts from reference TRBV28 and TRBJ2-4): DVKVTQSSRYLVKRTGEKVFLECVQDMDHENMFWYRQDPGLGLRLIYFSYDVKMKEKGDIPEGYSVSREKKERFSLILESASTNQTSMYLCASSLERGTSRNIQYFGAGTRLSVL.